This TCR beta chain comes out of a study of CD8 T cells in ankylosing spondylitis. Regarding the study as a whole: Within ankylosing spondylitis blood, a TCR beta motif made up of seven to nine highly homologous variants appeared to be characteristic. CD8+ disease-linked clones were present at relatively low frequencies in blood. Reactive arthritis synovial fluid and blood previously showed some of these motif variants. As reported, disease-linked clones showed significant enrichment in matched ankylosing spondylitis synovial fluid.

Using quantitative 5'-RACE with molecular barcodes, the authors made TCR beta libraries. TCRdb used MiXCR to reprocess the 5' RACE reads, holding one entry per CDR3 protein. This sample carries 700,000 or so distinct CDR3 sequences, around 17% of them seen once, and the ten largest clones take around 20%. This clonotype was counted only a few times. The antigen is unknown. CDR3 length equals 18 residues. Looked up from germline, CDR1 is ENHRY and CDR2 is SYGVKD. V shed 6 bases, J shed 0 bases, and the junction held 11 bases outside the gene matches. This TCR was recovered from a male donor with ankylosing spondylitis. This chain joins TRBV10-3 and TRBJ1-1; TRBD1 agrees at 12 bases. Material: blood, either unsorted or a sorted T cell fraction (not recorded which). The chain's CDR3 is CAISTKPGQGAVNTEAFF. Here the CDR3 DNA reads TGTGCCATCAGCACGAAGCCGGGACAGGGGGCGGTGAACACTGAAGCTTTCTTT.